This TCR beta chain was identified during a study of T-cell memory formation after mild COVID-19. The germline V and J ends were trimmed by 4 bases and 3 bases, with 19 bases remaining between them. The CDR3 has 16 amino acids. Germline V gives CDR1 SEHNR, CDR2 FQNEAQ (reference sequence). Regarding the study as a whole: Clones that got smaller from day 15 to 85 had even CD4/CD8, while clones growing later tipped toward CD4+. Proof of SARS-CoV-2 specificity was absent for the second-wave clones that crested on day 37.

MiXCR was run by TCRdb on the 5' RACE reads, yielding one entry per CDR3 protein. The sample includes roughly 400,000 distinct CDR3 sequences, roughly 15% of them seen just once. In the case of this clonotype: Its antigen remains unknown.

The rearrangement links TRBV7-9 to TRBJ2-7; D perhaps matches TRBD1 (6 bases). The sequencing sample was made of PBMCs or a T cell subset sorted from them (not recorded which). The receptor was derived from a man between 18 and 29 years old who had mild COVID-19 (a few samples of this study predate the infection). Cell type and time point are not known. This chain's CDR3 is CASSYDAGTLRYEQYF. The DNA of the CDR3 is TGTGCCAGCAGCTACGACGCCGGGACACTACGCTACGAGCAGTACTTC.